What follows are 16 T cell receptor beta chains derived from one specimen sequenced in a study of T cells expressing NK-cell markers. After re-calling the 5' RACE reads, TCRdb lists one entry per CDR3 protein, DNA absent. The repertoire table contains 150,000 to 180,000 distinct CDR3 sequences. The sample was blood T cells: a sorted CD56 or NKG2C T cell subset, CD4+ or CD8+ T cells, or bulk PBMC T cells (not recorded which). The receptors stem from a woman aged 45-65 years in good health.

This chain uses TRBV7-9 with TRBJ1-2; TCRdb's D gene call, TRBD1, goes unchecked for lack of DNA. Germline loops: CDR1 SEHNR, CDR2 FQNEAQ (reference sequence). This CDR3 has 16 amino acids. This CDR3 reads CASSLDADRAIYGYTF.

CDR3 sequence reads: CASGAGGIYNEQFF. The chain joins TRBV19 to TRBJ2-1; as DNA is missing, the TRBD2 call by TCRdb cannot be tested. The germline CDR1 and CDR2 sequences are LNHDA and SQIVND (reference sequence). This CDR3 has 14 amino acids.

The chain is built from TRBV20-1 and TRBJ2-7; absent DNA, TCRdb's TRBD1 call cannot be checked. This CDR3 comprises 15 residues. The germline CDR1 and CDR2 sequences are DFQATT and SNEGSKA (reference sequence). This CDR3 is CSARDFDRATYEQYF.

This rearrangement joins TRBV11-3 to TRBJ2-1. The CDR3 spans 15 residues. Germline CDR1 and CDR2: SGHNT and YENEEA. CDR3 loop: CASSSEGGSYNEQFF.

CDR3 sequence reads: CASGEGFIDTGELFF. This chain uses TRBV25-1 with TRBJ2-2. Germline CDR1 is MGHDK and CDR2 is SYGVNS. The CDR3 loop spans 15 amino acids.

CDR3 loop: CASSVGGEDTQYF. The rearrangement uses TRBV9 and TRBJ2-3; the D call of TRBD1 rests on TCRdb alone, since no DNA is present to check it. CDR1 SGDLS and CDR2 YYNGEE come from the germline V gene. The CDR3 length is 13 residues.

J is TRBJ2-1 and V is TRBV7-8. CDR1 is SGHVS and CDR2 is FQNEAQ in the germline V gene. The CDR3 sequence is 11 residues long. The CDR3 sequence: CASSSDREQFF.

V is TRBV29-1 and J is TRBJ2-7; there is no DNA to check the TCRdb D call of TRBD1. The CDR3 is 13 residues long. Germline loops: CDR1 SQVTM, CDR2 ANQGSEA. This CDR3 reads CSVEGGSVYEQYF.

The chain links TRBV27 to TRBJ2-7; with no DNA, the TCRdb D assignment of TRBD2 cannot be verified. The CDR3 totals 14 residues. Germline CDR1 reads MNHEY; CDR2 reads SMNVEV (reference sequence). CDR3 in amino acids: CASTHRGGYGEQYF.

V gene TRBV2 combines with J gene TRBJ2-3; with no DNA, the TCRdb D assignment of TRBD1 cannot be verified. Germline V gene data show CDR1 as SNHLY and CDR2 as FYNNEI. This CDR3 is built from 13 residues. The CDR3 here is CASRAPGSDTQYF.

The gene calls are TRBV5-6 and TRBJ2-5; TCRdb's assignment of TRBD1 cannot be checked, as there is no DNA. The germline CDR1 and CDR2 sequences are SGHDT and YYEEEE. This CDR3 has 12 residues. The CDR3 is CASGGGQETQYF. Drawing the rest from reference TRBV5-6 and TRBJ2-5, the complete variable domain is DAGVTQSPTHLIKTRGQQVTLRCSPKSGHDTVSWYQQALGQGPQFIFQYYEEEERQRGNFPDRFSGHQFPNYSSELNVNALLLGDSALYLCASGGGQETQYFGPGTRLLVL.

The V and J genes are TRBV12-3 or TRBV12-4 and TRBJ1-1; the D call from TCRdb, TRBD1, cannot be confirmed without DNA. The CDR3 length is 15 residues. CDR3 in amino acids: CASSLGPGKGSEAFF.

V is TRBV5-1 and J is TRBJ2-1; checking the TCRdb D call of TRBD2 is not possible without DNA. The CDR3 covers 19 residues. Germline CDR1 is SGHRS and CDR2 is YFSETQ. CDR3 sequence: CASSLAVAGAISSYNEQFF.

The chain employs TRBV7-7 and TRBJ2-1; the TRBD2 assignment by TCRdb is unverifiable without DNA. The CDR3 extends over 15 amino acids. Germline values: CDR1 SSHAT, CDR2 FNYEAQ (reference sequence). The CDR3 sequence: CASSSAARGNNEQFF. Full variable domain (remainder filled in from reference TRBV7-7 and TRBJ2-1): GAGVSQSPRYKVTKRGQDVTLRCDPISSHATLYWYQQALGQGPEFLTYFNYEAQPDKSGLPSDRFSAERPEGSISTLTIQRTEQRDSAMYRCASSSAARGNNEQFFGPGTRLTVL.

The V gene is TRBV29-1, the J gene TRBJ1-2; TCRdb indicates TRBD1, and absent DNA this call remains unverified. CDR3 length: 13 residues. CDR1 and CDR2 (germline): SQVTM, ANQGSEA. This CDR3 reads CSVEGGGVNGYTF.

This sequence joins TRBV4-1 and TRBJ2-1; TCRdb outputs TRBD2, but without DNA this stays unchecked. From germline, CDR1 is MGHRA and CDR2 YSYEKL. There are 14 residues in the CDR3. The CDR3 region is CASSQETSLNEQFF.